This TCR beta chain was profiled in a study of identical twins. Study-level points and caveats: Cross-sectional statistical analysis, not tracking of the same donors, underpinned the conclusions. Reduced insertions were recorded for abundant cord blood beta clonotypes, with no such pattern in memory repertoires.

Germline values: CDR1 LGHDT, CDR2 YNNKEL (reference sequence). The CDR3 extends over 13 amino acids. V was pared by 0 bases and J by 6 bases, with 6 bases between. TCRdb processed the 5' RACE reads anew with MiXCR; each CDR3 protein has one entry. The sample includes 1.5 million to 2 million distinct CDR3 sequences, roughly a third seen only once; the top ten take approximately 0.29%. Everyone who gave samples was a healthy Caucasian. This clonotype has ten or more counts. The antigen is undetermined. The sequencing sample was made of cord blood. This rearrangement joins TRBV3-1 to TRBJ1-5; D is unresolved. The TCR originated in a newborn girl in good health. This chain's CDR3 is CASSQDLRQPQHF. Here the CDR3 DNA reads TGTGCCAGCAGCCAAGATCTTCGTCAGCCCCAGCATTTT. The whole variable domain, remainder taken from reference TRBV3-1 and TRBJ1-5, is DTAVSQTPKYLVTQMGNDKSIKCEQNLGHDTMYWYKQDSKKFLKIMFSYNNKELIINETVPNRFSPKSPDKAHLNLHINSLELGDSAVYFCASSQDLRQPQHFGDGTRLSIL.